This T cell receptor beta chain was sequenced in a study of shared clonotypes between healthy human individuals. In the study overall: Contributing individuals were two females and three males aged 18 to 49. Each donor's CD8 memory used one plate, CD8 naive two, each CD4 subset three.

Study-wide results and caveats: Non-shared clonotypes had lower generation probabilities than clonotypes shared by all four sorted-subset donors.

Germline V gene lookup returns CDR1 WNHNN and CDR2 SYGVQD (reference sequence). The ends were cut back, 1 base at V and 0 bases at J, with 8 bases in the middle. This CDR3 comprises 15 residues. Note on this clone: Its antigen is unidentified.

Original data processing: Junction-only sequences produced by ImmunoSEQ had no quality scores, so filtering differed. Clones were read by immunoSEQ multiplex PCR, and TCRdb kept only the in-frame ones, dropping some. That table gives V, J and clone size, and the DNA gave D and trimming. The table includes some 2.3 million clones, over 85% detected once. The sequencing input was naive CD4+ T cells from PBMCs. Documented subset: CD45RA+ positively selected. The rearrangement joins TRBV10-1 to TRBJ2-3; possibly TRBD1 or TRBD2 for D (5 bases each). The clonotype originates from a man aged 18-30 years in good health. Some clones in this sample may be carry-over from other donors' samples. DNA for the CDR3: TGCGCCAGCAGTGAGTTTGGGGGTAGCACAGATACGCAGTATTTT. Residues: CASSEFGGSTDTQYF.